Below are 30 T cell receptor beta chains sequenced from a single sample in a study of radiotherapy plus CTLA-4 blockade in lung cancer. Assay: immunoSEQ multiplex PCR; the TCRdb copy retains only in-frame clones and omits some. The table shows more than 12,000 clones, with around three quarters occurring only once. The material sequenced was peripheral blood, taken from a patient treated with radiotherapy plus ipilimumab. The receptor set was obtained from a human donor with non-small cell lung cancer whose response to radiotherapy plus ipilimumab could not be evaluated.

J is TRBJ1-2 and V is TRBV11-2; 7 bases match TRBD1. The V gene's germline CDR1 is SGHAT and CDR2 FQNNGV. V dropped 4 bases and J dropped 5; count of bases not matched to a gene: 4. This CDR3 has 13 amino acids. The CDR3 is CASSSDRDYGYTF. The CDR3 DNA follows: TGTGCCAGCAGCTCCGACAGGGATTATGGCTACACCTTC.

The chain joins TRBV30 to TRBJ1-6, with unresolved D. The CDR3 is made up of 13 amino acids. V was pared by 1 base and J by 5 bases, with 6 bases between. The germline gives CDR1 GTSNPN, CDR2 SVGIG (reference sequence). CDR3 protein: CAWSETDNSPLHF. CDR3 DNA sequence: TGTGCCTGGAGTGAAACAGATAATTCACCCCTCCACTTT.

This chain connects TRBV5-5 to TRBJ1-4; D unresolved. Germline V gene data show CDR1 as SGHKS and CDR2 as YYEKEE (reference sequence). The CDR3 has 12 amino acids. V was cut by 0 bases and J by 8 bases, with 5 bases left in between. For the CDR3, the DNA is TGTGCCAGCAGCTTGGGCAGGGAAAAACTGTTTTTT. Protein sequence: CASSLGREKLFF.

The sample holds one count of this clone. The V gene is TRBV13, the J gene TRBJ1-2, with 7 bases identical to TRBD1. Germline assignment: CDR1 PRHDT and CDR2 FYEKMQ (reference sequence). Trimming at V came to 5 bases and at J to 3 bases, leaving 3 bases not matched to a gene. The CDR3 spans 13 residues. The CDR3 DNA follows: TGTGCCAGCAGCCGTACAGGGGACTATGGCTACACCTTC. Protein product: CASSRTGDYGYTF.

Within the sample, this clone is medium-sized. This chain uses TRBV13 with TRBJ1-1; D is possibly TRBD1 (6 bases). V was pared by 6 bases and J by 2 bases, with 13 bases between. Per germline, CDR1 PRHDT and CDR2 FYEKMQ (reference sequence). This CDR3 has 14 residues. Here the CDR3 reads CASRVGGANTEAFF. CDR3 sequence (DNA): TGTGCCAGCAGGGTCGGGGGGGCTAACACTGAAGCTTTCTTT.

The CDR3 bases are TGTGCCAGCAGCTTAGGGTGGGGCAGGGACTACAATGAGCAGTTCTTC. Translating it yields CASSLGWGRDYNEQFF. This rearrangement joins TRBV11-2 to TRBJ2-1; a weak D match, TRBD1 (5 bases). V lost 1 base and J 3 bases, leaving 13 bases between the germline ends. The CDR3 length is 16 residues. Germline V gene lookup returns CDR1 SGHAT and CDR2 FQNNGV.

The CDR3 sequence: CAWSRTWRTEAFF. The CDR3 DNA reads TGTGCCTGGAGCCGGACGTGGAGGACTGAAGCTTTCTTT. J is TRBJ1-1 and V is TRBV30; D not resolved. Germline V gene data show CDR1 as GTSNPN and CDR2 as SVGIG (reference sequence). V was trimmed by 3 bases and J by 5 bases, leaving 13 bases between them. CDR3 length: 13 amino acids.

This chain connects TRBV7-9 to TRBJ2-1, with a tentative D call TRBD2 (6 bases). The V gene's germline CDR1 is SEHNR and CDR2 FQNEAQ (reference sequence). CDR3 length: 13 amino acids. V was shortened by 5 bases and J by 9 bases, with 14 bases between the two germline ends. The CDR3 DNA is TGTGCCAGCAGCCAAACGACCGGGAGTGAGCAGTTCTTC. Translated: CASSQTTGSEQFF.

The V and J genes are TRBV9 and TRBJ1-4; 12 nucleotides line up with TRBD1. The CDR3 is 17 amino acids. V gave up 2 bases and J gave up 2 bases; unmatched junction bases: 4. The germline V gene encodes CDR1 SGDLS and CDR2 YYNGEE. The CDR3 reads CASSVGTGGGTNEKLFF. CDR3 sequence (DNA): TGTGCCAGCAGCGTGGGGACAGGGGGCGGTACTAATGAAAAACTGTTTTTT.

The J gene is TRBJ2-3, the V gene TRBV5-6, with 9 bases that match TRBD2. Germline V gene data show CDR1 as SGHDT and CDR2 as YYEEEE. The length of the CDR3 is 15 residues. After removal of 4 bases from V and 4 bases from J, the junction contained 7 bases not matched to a gene. The CDR3 nucleotides are TGTGCCAGCAGCGCGGCGACTAGCGGAGCAGATACGCAGTATTTT. Amino acid sequence: CASSAATSGADTQYF.

The genes are TRBV19 and TRBJ1-1, with D tentatively TRBD1 (6 bases). Germline V gives CDR1 LNHDA, CDR2 SQIVND (reference sequence). The CDR3 runs 14 residues. V lost 6 bases, J lost 0 bases, and 11 bases lay in between. DNA of the CDR3: TGTGCCAGTAGGCGTGGACAGATGAACACTGAAGCTTTCTTT. This gives the protein CASRRGQMNTEAFF.

This chain links TRBV2 with TRBJ1-2; the D gene is possibly TRBD1 (6 bases). Trimming took off 6 bases at V and 8 bases at J, with 16 bases between the two ends. The CDR3 is made up of 13 amino acids. The germline CDR1 and CDR2 sequences are SNHLY and FYNNEI. CDR3 nucleotides: TGTGCCAGCAGCGCCTCAGGGGAATACGGCTACACCTTC. It encodes CASSASGEYGYTF.

The chain carries TRBV18 and TRBJ2-5; TRBD2 matches 10 bases. The CDR3 sequence is 15 residues long. J lost 2 bases, V lost 0 bases, and 0 bases had no gene match. The germline V gene encodes CDR1 KGHSH and CDR2 LQKENI. CDR3 in amino acids: CASSPPTSGQETQYF. CDR3 coding DNA: TGTGCCAGCTCACCACCGACTAGCGGGCAAGAGACCCAGTACTTC.

This clone appeared a few times. The rearrangement uses TRBV9 and TRBJ2-7; tentatively, D is TRBD2 (7 bases). Per the germline V gene, CDR1 is SGDLS and CDR2 is YYNGEE. V lost 4 bases and J lost 6, with 11 bases in between. The length of the CDR3 is 12 residues. CDR3 loop: CASSKGGGEQYF. As DNA, the CDR3 is TGTGCCAGCAGCAAAGGGGGGGGCGAGCAGTACTTC.

J is TRBJ2-1 and V is TRBV4-1; 8 bases align to TRBD2. This CDR3 region has 16 residues. Germline CDR1 and CDR2: MGHRA and YSYEKL. V lost 3 bases and J lost 8; bases outside the gene matches: 12. This chain's CDR3 is CASSHLISTSGYEQFF. In nucleotides, the CDR3 is TGCGCCAGCAGCCATCTAATCAGTACTAGCGGCTATGAGCAGTTCTTC.

The chain has TRBV28 and TRBJ1-5; the D gene is possibly TRBD1 (5 bases). Germline loops: CDR1 MDHEN, CDR2 SYDVKM. The CDR3 loop spans 14 amino acids. V lost 7 bases, J lost 5 bases, and 15 bases lay in between. The CDR3 loop reads CASNGGLGHQPQHF. The CDR3 DNA follows: TGTGCCAGCAATGGGGGGTTGGGGCATCAGCCCCAGCATTTT.

The V and J genes are TRBV19 and TRBJ1-5, with D maybe TRBD1 (6 bases). From germline, CDR1 is LNHDA and CDR2 SQIVND (reference sequence). The V end lost 7 bases, the J end lost 7 bases, and 23 bases lay between the germline ends. The CDR3 loop spans 16 amino acids. This chain's CDR3 is CASNHGGGAIGQPQHF. DNA for the CDR3: TGTGCCAGTAACCACGGCGGGGGGGCAATAGGACAGCCCCAGCATTTT.

V usage is TRBV5-1 and J usage is TRBJ2-7; 8 bases are shared with TRBD2. TRBJ2-5 matches the DNA end more closely, so the J call is doubtful. This CDR3 has 17 amino acids. Germline V gives CDR1 SGHRS, CDR2 YFSETQ. The CDR3 loop reads CASSSLPGGVTQETQYF. The CDR3 coding sequence is TGCGCCAGCAGCTCCCTACCGGGAGGGGTGACACAAGAGACCCAGTACTTC.

The V call is TRBV6-1, the J call TRBJ1-2, with TRBD1 matching 12 bases. V lost 0 bases to trimming and J lost 6 bases; unmatched junction nucleotides: 2. The CDR3 length is 15 residues. The germline CDR1 and CDR2 sequences are MNHNS and SASEGT. CDR3 residues: CASSEAGQGANGYTF. As DNA, the CDR3 is TGTGCCAGCAGTGAAGCGGGACAGGGGGCTAATGGCTACACCTTC.

The count of this clone is one. The V gene is TRBV19, the J gene TRBJ1-1; possibly TRBD1 for D (6 bases). Germline assignment: CDR1 LNHDA and CDR2 SQIVND (reference sequence). Trimming removed 8 bases at V and 0 bases at J, with 19 bases between. This CDR3 region has 16 residues. CDR3 sequence reads: CASWPMGRGMNTEAFF. Written as DNA, the CDR3 is TGTGCCAGTTGGCCAATGGGCAGGGGAATGAACACTGAAGCTTTCTTT.

The chain has TRBV13 and TRBJ2-6, with 10 bases aligning to TRBD1. CDR3 size: 18 residues. V dropped 5 bases and J dropped 1; count of bases not matched to a gene: 8. The germline V gene has CDR1 PRHDT and CDR2 FYEKMQ (reference sequence). The CDR3 loop is CASSRWTGGKSGANVLTF. The CDR3 nucleotides are TGTGCCAGCAGCCGGTGGACAGGGGGAAAATCTGGGGCCAACGTCCTGACTTTC.

V gene TRBV23-1 combines with J gene TRBJ1-3; 11 nucleotides align to TRBD1. TRBV23-1 is noted as an ORF with a role that remains uncertain. V trimming: 6 bases; J trimming: 0 bases; junction bases outside the gene matches: 10. The CDR3 contains 18 residues. The CDR3 reads CASRTDRGQGSSGNTIYF. DNA for the CDR3: TGCGCCAGCAGAACGGACAGGGGGCAAGGCAGCTCTGGAAACACCATATATTTT.

The chain joins TRBV6-1 to TRBJ1-2; D gene unclear. Germline CDR1 and CDR2: MNHNS and SASEGT. The CDR3 consists of 14 residues. V was pared by 8 bases and J by 2 bases, with 15 bases between. Here the CDR3 DNA reads TGTGCCAGCCAACCGACTTTGACCAACTATGGCTACACCTTC. Protein: CASQPTLTNYGYTF.

The chain carries TRBV5-1 and TRBJ2-3; TRBD1 is a possible D gene (6 bases). V was cut by 1 base and J by 4 bases, with 13 bases left in between. CDR1 is SGHRS and CDR2 is YFSETQ in the germline V gene. This CDR3 has 15 amino acids. The CDR3 coding sequence is TGCGCCAGCAGCTTGTTGGCAGGGGTGGCAGATACGCAGTATTTT. Protein sequence: CASSLLAGVADTQYF.

CDR3 protein: CASSERSSYEQYV. As DNA, the CDR3 is TGTGCCAGCAGTGAACGGAGCTCCTACGAGCAGTACGTC. The chain employs TRBV6-1 and TRBJ2-7; unclear D gene. The V gene lost 2 bases and the J gene lost 0 bases, with 5 bases spanning the gap. Germline CDR1 is MNHNS and CDR2 is SASEGT. The CDR3 length is 13 residues.

The chain recombines TRBV2 with TRBJ1-4; no definite D call. V was pared by 6 bases and J by 10 bases, with 9 bases between. This CDR3 region has 11 residues. Germline V gene sequence: CDR1 SNHLY, CDR2 FYNNEI. The CDR3 nucleotides read TGTGCCAGCAGGAGGGTGGGAAAACTGTTTTTT. Translated: CASRRVGKLFF.

The chain is built from TRBV7-2 and TRBJ1-1; 10 bases map to TRBD1. V lost 6 bases to trimming and J lost 1 base; unmatched junction nucleotides: 11. CDR3 length: 17 residues. Germline values: CDR1 SGHTA, CDR2 FQGNSA. CDR3 nucleotides: TGTGCCAGCAGTGCGGCCCGACAGGGGGCTAAGAACACTGAAGCTTTCTTT. Its translation: CASSAARQGAKNTEAFF.

The V call is TRBV6-1, the J call TRBJ2-5; D is perhaps TRBD1 (6 bases). Germline V gives CDR1 MNHNS, CDR2 SASEGT. Trimming stripped 4 bases from V and 5 bases from J, with 14 bases between. The CDR3 contains 14 residues. In DNA form, the CDR3 reads TGTGCCAGCAGTGGCCAGGGGCCTTGGGAGACCCAGTACTTC. Amino acid sequence: CASSGQGPWETQYF.

The chain uses TRBV27 and TRBJ2-7; 9 nucleotides agree with TRBD1. The germline CDR1 and CDR2 sequences are MNHEY and SMNVEV (reference sequence). This CDR3 is built from 17 residues. V shed 5 bases and J 2 bases; nucleotides not matched to a gene: 13. Here the CDR3 reads CASSLNSPGTGTYEQYF. For the CDR3, the DNA is TGTGCCAGCAGTCTAAACTCCCCCGGGACAGGGACCTACGAGCAGTACTTC.

J is TRBJ1-1 and V is TRBV19, with 12 bases fitting TRBD1. With 5 bases clipped from V and 10 bases from J, the junction kept 8 bases outside the gene matches. Per the germline V gene, CDR1 is LNHDA and CDR2 is SQIVND (reference sequence). The length of the CDR3 is 14 residues. CDR3 DNA sequence: TGTGCCAGTAGTCCCCCCGGGACAGGGGGCACAGCTTTCTTT. Protein sequence: CASSPPGTGGTAFF.